Presented here are 3 T cell receptor beta chains from one specimen sequenced in a study of type 1 regulatory T cells. These receptors lack a known antigen. TCRdb independently ran MiXCR on the reads; one entry per CDR3 protein. The table lists more than 60,000 distinct CDR3 sequences, 62% of them singletons. The material sequenced was cultured non-Tr1 T cells, either the whole culture or a sorted T cell fraction (not recorded which). The receptors come from a human donor in good health.

This chain connects TRBV29-1 to TRBJ1-3; TRBD1 agrees at 8 bases. V lost 6 bases to trimming and J lost 4 bases; unmatched junction nucleotides: 11. CDR3 length: 15 residues. The germline CDR1 and CDR2 sequences are SQVTM and ANQGSEA. In DNA form, the CDR3 reads TGCAGCGTCGAGGGACAGGAGGACTCCGGAAACACCATATATTTT. It encodes CSVEGQEDSGNTIYF.

The chain combines TRBV24-1 with TRBJ2-5; TRBD2 aligns across 7 bases. V shed 3 bases and J 4 bases; nucleotides not matched to a gene: 7. The CDR3 has 15 residues. Germline-derived CDR1 and CDR2 are KGHDR and SFDVKD. CDR3 protein: CATSDAGEAGETQYF. The CDR3 DNA reads TGTGCCACCAGTGATGCGGGAGAAGCAGGAGAGACCCAGTACTTC.

This clonotype has a single count. The V gene is TRBV20-1, the J gene TRBJ1-3, with TRBD1 as a possible D gene (5 bases). CDR1 and CDR2 (germline): DFQATT, SNEGSKA (reference sequence). The CDR3 runs 15 residues. V lost 3 bases to trimming and J lost 4 bases, with 16 bases between them. The CDR3 DNA reads TGCAGTGCTAGCAGGGTCGGATCCTCGGGAAACACCATATATTTT. This gives the protein CSASRVGSSGNTIYF.